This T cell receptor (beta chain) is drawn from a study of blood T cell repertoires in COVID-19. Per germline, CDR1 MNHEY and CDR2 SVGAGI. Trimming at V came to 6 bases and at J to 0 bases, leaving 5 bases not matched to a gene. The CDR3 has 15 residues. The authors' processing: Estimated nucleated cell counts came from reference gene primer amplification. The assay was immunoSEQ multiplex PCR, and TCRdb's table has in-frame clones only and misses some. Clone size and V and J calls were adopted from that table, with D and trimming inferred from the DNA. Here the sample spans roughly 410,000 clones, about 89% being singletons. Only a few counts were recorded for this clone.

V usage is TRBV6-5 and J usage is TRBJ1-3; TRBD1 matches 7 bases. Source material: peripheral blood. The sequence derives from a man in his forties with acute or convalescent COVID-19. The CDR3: CASRRGQHSGNTIYF. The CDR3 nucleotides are TGTGCCAGCAGGCGGGGACAGCACTCTGGAAACACCATATATTTT.